A selection of T cell receptor beta chains follows, all from one sample in a study of cytomegalovirus exposure and HLA in healthy donors. Here immunoSEQ multiplex PCR was the method, and the copy in TCRdb shows in-frame clones only, minus some. Among over 150,000 clones listed, 70% to 90% were seen once. Sample: PBMCs. The receptors come from a girl aged 5-17 years in good health and CMV-seropositive. Both conserved end residues are part of each CDR3. A D gene is named only where the DNA matches it firmly. A row's size may be missing; if present it is once, few, many or a size class.

v_gene: TRBV25-1; abundance: few; d_gene: -; j_gene: TRBJ1-2; CDR3nt: TGTGCCAGCAGTGGTGACAGTATTGGTGGCTACACCTTC; CDR3aa: CASSGDSIGGYTF
v_gene: TRBV11-3; abundance: -; d_gene: TRBD1; j_gene: TRBJ2-1; CDR3nt: TGTGCCAGCAGCTTGGACAGGGGTAAAAATGAGCAGTTCTTC; CDR3aa: CASSLDRGKNEQFF
v_gene: TRBV18; abundance: -; d_gene: TRBD1; j_gene: TRBJ1-1; CDR3nt: TGTGCCAGCTCACCCAGGACAGGGGCCAACACTGAAGCTTTCTTT; CDR3aa: CASSPRTGANTEAFF
v_gene: TRBV7-3; abundance: -; d_gene: TRBD2; j_gene: TRBJ2-1; CDR3nt: TGTGCCAGCAGCCCTAAGGCTAGCGGGGGCGCCTACAATGAGCAGTTCTTC; CDR3aa: CASSPKASGGAYNEQFF
v_gene: TRBV5-1; abundance: -; d_gene: TRBD1; j_gene: TRBJ2-5; CDR3nt: TGCGCCAGCAGCTTGGAAGGACAGGGGGAGACCCAGTACTTC; CDR3aa: CASSLEGQGETQYF
v_gene: TRBV18; abundance: -; d_gene: TRBD1; j_gene: TRBJ1-2; CDR3nt: TGTGCCAGCTCACCACGGACAGGGGATGGCTACACCTTC; CDR3aa: CASSPRTGDGYTF
v_gene: TRBV19; abundance: -; d_gene: -; j_gene: TRBJ1-1; CDR3nt: TGTGCCAGTAGTATCCCAGGGGCCTACTACATGAACACTGAAGCTTTCTTT; CDR3aa: CASSIPGAYYMNTEAFF
v_gene: TRBV6-5; abundance: -; d_gene: -; j_gene: TRBJ1-2; CDR3nt: TGTGCCAGCAGTTACGGCCGGGTCACGAGCTATGGCTACACCTTC; CDR3aa: CASSYGRVTSYGYTF
v_gene: TRBV5-6; abundance: -; d_gene: -; j_gene: TRBJ2-1; CDR3nt: TGTGCCAGCAGCTTGGGGCTGAGGGCCAACTACAATGAGCAGTTCTTC; CDR3aa: CASSLGLRANYNEQFF
v_gene: TRBV5-5; abundance: -; d_gene: TRBD1; j_gene: TRBJ1-1; CDR3nt: TGTGCCAGCAGCTTGACCCGGACAGGGGGGACTGAAGCTTTCTTT; CDR3aa: CASSLTRTGGTEAFF
v_gene: TRBV27; abundance: -; d_gene: -; j_gene: TRBJ2-7; CDR3nt: TGTGCCAGCAGTTTGGACAGCAACTACGAGCAGTACTTC; CDR3aa: CASSLDSNYEQYF
v_gene: TRBV18; abundance: once; d_gene: TRBD2; j_gene: TRBJ2-1; CDR3nt: TGTGCCAGCTCACCACCGGGACTAGCGGGGTATGAGCAGTTCTTC; CDR3aa: CASSPPGLAGYEQFF
v_gene: TRBV7-2; abundance: -; d_gene: -; j_gene: TRBJ2-5; CDR3nt: TGTGCCAGCAGCTTAGCGCAGGGGCTAGGTCCCTCGGCCCAGTACTTC; CDR3aa: CASSLAQGLGPSAQYF
v_gene: TRBV28; abundance: -; d_gene: TRBD1; j_gene: TRBJ1-3; CDR3nt: TGTGCCAGCAGTTCTATGTACAGGGGGCTTTTATCTGGAAACACCATATATTTT; CDR3aa: CASSSMYRGLLSGNTIYF
v_gene: TRBV5-1; abundance: -; d_gene: TRBD1; j_gene: TRBJ1-1; CDR3nt: TGCGCCAGCAGCTTGGCCTTAGGACAGGCGGGGACTGAAGCTTTCTTT; CDR3aa: CASSLALGQAGTEAFF
v_gene: TRBV4-2; abundance: -; d_gene: -; j_gene: TRBJ1-1; CDR3nt: TGTGCCAGCAGCCAAGACGGGGTTGGGAACACTGAAGCTTTCTTT; CDR3aa: CASSQDGVGNTEAFF
v_gene: TRBV21-1; abundance: -; d_gene: -; j_gene: TRBJ1-3; CDR3nt: TGTGCCAGCAGCTACGGGGTCAGAAACACCATATATTTT; CDR3aa: CASSYGVRNTIYF
v_gene: TRBV5-8; abundance: -; d_gene: -; j_gene: TRBJ2-5; CDR3nt: TGTGCCAGCAGCCTGGGACATTTCCAAGAGACCCAGTACTTC; CDR3aa: CASSLGHFQETQYF
v_gene: TRBV5-6; abundance: -; d_gene: -; j_gene: TRBJ1-1; CDR3nt: TGTGCCAGCAGCTTTAAAAACACTGAAGCTTTCTTT; CDR3aa: CASSFKNTEAFF